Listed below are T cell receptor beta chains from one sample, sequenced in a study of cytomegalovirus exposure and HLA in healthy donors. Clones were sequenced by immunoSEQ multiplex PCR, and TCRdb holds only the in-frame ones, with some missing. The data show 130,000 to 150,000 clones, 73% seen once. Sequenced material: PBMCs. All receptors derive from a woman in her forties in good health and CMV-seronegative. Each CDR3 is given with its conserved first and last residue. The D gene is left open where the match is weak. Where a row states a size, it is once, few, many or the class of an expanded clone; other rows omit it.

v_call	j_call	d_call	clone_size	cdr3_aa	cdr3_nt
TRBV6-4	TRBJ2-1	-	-	CASRIRETDYNEQFF	TGTGCCAGCAGAATCCGGGAGACTGACTACAATGAGCAGTTCTTC
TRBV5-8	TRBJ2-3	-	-	CASSRLDTDTQYF	TGTGCCAGCAGCCGGCTAGACACAGATACGCAGTATTTT
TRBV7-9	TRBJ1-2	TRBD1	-	CASSSGQADYGYTF	TGTGCCAGCAGCTCAGGACAGGCTGACTATGGCTACACCTTC
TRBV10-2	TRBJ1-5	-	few	CASRRGAEQPQHF	TGCGCCAGCCGTCGGGGGGCTGAACAGCCCCAGCATTTT
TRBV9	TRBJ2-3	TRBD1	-	CASSVGTGGSDTQYF	TGTGCCAGCAGCGTAGGAACAGGGGGCAGTGATACGCAGTATTTT
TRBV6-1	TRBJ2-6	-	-	CASSVDSSGANVLTF	TGTGCCAGCAGTGTAGACAGCTCTGGGGCCAACGTCCTGACTTTC
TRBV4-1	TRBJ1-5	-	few	CASSQGFRGNQPQHF	TGCGCCAGCAGCCAAGGATTCCGGGGCAATCAGCCCCAGCATTTT
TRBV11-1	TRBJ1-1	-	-	CASSMTDSNTEAFF	TGTGCCAGCAGCATGACAGACTCGAACACTGAAGCTTTCTTT
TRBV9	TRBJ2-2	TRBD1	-	CASSVAYSGGTGELFF	TGTGCCAGCAGCGTAGCTTATTCAGGGGGCACCGGGGAGCTGTTTTTT
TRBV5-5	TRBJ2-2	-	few	CASSLGLANTGELFF	TGTGCCAGCAGCTTGGGGCTAGCGAACACCGGGGAGCTGTTTTTT
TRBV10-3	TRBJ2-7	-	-	CAISRTENYEQYF	TGTGCCATCAGCCGGACAGAGAACTACGAGCAGTACTTC
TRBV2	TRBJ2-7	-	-	CASRGGSYEQYF	TGTGCCAGCAGGGGGGGCTCCTACGAGCAGTACTTC
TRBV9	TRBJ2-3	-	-	CASSVSPRITDTQYF	TGTGCCAGCAGCGTTAGCCCTAGAATCACAGATACGCAGTATTTT
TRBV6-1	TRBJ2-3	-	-	CASSEFLYTDTQYF	TGTGCCAGCAGTGAATTTTTATACACAGATACGCAGTATTTT
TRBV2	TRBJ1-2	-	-	CASSNKANYGYTF	TGTGCCAGCAGTAACAAAGCTAACTATGGCTACACCTTC
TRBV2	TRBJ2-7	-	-	CASSSTYEQYF	TGTGCCAGCAGTTCCACCTACGAGCAGTACTTC
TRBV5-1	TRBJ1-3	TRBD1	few	CASSLGGGGIGGNTIYF	TGCGCCAGCAGCTTGGGCGGAGGGGGCATTGGTGGAAACACCATATATTTT
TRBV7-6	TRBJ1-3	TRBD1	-	CASSSGPPGTGGNTIYF	TGTGCCAGCAGCTCAGGACCCCCCGGGACAGGTGGAAACACCATATATTTT
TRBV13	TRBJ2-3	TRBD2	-	CASSQSGGIDTQYF	TGTGCCAGCAGCCAAAGCGGGGGAATAGATACGCAGTATTTT
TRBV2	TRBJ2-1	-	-	CASSEGQYNEQFF	TGTGCCAGCAGTGAAGGACAGTACAATGAGCAGTTCTTC
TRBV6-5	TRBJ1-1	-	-	CASSQGWNTEAFF	TGTGCCAGCAGCCAGGGGTGGAACACTGAAGCTTTCTTT
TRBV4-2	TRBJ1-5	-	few	CASSQRGGFNQPQHF	TGTGCCAGCAGCCAAAGGGGTGGATTTAATCAGCCCCAGCATTTT
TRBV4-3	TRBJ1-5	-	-	CASSQDLRDYQPQHF	TGCGCCAGCAGCCAAGATTTGAGGGACTATCAGCCCCAGCATTTT
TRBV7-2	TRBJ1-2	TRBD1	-	CASSLTGTGDWYGYTF	TGTGCCAGCAGTCTTACCGGGACAGGGGATTGGTATGGCTACACCTTC
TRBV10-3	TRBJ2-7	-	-	CATLRDRQVSYEQYF	TGTGCCACGCTTCGTGACCGACAGGTCTCCTACGAGCAGTACTTC
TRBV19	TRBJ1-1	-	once	CASSIHRGGAFF	TGTGCCAGTAGTATCCATCGGGGAGGAGCTTTCTTT
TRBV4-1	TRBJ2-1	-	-	CASSQTHGFSYNEQFF	TGCGCCAGCAGCCAGACTCACGGGTTCTCCTACAATGAGCAGTTCTTC
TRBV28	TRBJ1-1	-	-	CASSLRDYTEAFF	TGTGCCAGCAGTTTGAGAGACTACACTGAAGCTTTCTTT
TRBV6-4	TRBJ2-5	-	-	CASSVASGETQYF	TGTGCCAGCAGTGTCGCGTCGGGGGAGACCCAGTACTTC
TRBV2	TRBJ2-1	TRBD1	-	CASSEKAGGNEQFF	TGTGCCAGCAGTGAAAAGGCAGGGGGCAATGAGCAGTTCTTC
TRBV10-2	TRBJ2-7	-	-	CASNDRTYEQYF	TGCGCCAGCAACGACAGAACCTACGAGCAGTACTTC
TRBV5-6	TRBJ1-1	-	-	CASSLTAGMNTEAFF	TGTGCCAGCAGCTTGACGGCAGGGATGAACACTGAAGCTTTCTTT
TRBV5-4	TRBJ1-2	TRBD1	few	CASSSLRTGGDYGYTF	TGTGCCAGCAGCTCCCTGAGGACAGGGGGCGACTATGGCTACACCTTC
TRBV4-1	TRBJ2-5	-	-	CASSQGVTVGLKETQYF	TGCGCCAGCAGCCAAGGGGTCACGGTGGGCCTAAAAGAGACCCAGTACTTC
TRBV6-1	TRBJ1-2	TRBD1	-	CASSGGTASYGYTF	TGTGCCAGCAGTGGGGGGACAGCCAGTTATGGCTACACCTTC
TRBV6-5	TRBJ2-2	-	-	CASSKDTGNTGELFF	TGTGCCAGCAGTAAGGATACAGGAAACACCGGGGAGCTGTTTTTT
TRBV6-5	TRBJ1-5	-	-	CATEDRYSNQPQHF	TGTGCCACCGAGGACAGATATAGCAATCAGCCCCAGCATTTT
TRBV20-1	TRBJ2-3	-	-	CSARTADTQYF	TGCAGTGCCAGGACTGCTGATACGCAGTATTTT
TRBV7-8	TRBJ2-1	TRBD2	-	CASSLDSGRGDNEQFF	TGTGCCAGCAGCTTAGACTCGGGACGGGGGGACAATGAGCAGTTCTTC
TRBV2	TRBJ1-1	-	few	CASNRDRNTEAFF	TGTGCCAGCAACCGAGACAGGAACACTGAAGCTTTCTTT
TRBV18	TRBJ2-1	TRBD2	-	CASSPAGLAYEQFF	TGTGCCAGCTCACCCGCGGGACTAGCCTATGAGCAGTTCTTC
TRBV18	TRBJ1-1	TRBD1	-	CASSGQENTEAFF	TGTGCCAGCTCGGGACAGGAGAACACTGAAGCTTTCTTT